This note documents a single T cell receptor beta chain sequence. Profiling relied on immunoSEQ multiplex PCR, and the TCRdb table lists in-frame clones only, not all of them. This table has about 2 million clones, about 95% appearing once. This specimen belongs to a study of shared clonotypes between healthy human individuals. Naive CD8 cells lacked CD45RO, underwent positive selection for CCR7 and left out terminally differentiated effector memory CD45RA+ cells. This sequence originates from a young man in good health. Sequencing was done on a sample of naive CD8+ T cells sorted from blood.

CDR3 in amino acids: CASSEPQAFF. The CDR3 DNA sequence: TGTGCCAGCAGTGAACCCCAGGCTTTCTTT. J is TRBJ1-1 and V is TRBV6-1; D remains unclear. V gave up 2 bases and J gave up 11 bases, with 6 bases separating them. CDR3 length: 10 amino acids. Looked up from germline, CDR1 is MNHNS and CDR2 is SASEGT.